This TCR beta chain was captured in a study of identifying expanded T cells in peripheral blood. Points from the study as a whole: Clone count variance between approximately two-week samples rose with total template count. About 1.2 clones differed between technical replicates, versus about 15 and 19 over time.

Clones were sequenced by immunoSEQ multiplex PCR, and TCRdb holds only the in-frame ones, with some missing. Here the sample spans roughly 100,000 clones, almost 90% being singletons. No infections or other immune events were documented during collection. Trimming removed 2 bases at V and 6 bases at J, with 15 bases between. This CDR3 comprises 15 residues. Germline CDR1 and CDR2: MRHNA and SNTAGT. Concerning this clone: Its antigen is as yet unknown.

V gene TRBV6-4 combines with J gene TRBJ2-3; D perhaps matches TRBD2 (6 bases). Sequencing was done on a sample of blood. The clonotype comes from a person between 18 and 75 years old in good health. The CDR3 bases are TGTGCCAGCAGTGACCGTAGTACTAGCTATGATACGCAGTATTTT. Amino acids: CASSDRSTSYDTQYF.